This T cell receptor (beta chain) came from a study of blood T cell repertoires in COVID-19. Overall study: Samples came from the United States, Italy and Spain, spanning acute and convalescent COVID-19. From T cells, B-cell-depleted T cells, or PBMCs came the material, which was cDNA or gDNA.

Authors' analysis steps: Amplification with reference gene primers provided the estimates of nucleated cell counts. Here immunoSEQ multiplex PCR was the method, and the copy in TCRdb shows in-frame clones only, minus some. The DNA gave D and trimming, while V, J and clone size come from that table. Of some 150,000 clones in the sample, almost 85% were seen once. CDR1 SNHLY and CDR2 FYNNEI come from the germline V gene. The germline V and J ends were trimmed by 2 bases and 4 bases, with 18 bases remaining between them. The CDR3 is made up of 17 amino acids. J is TRBJ1-5 and V is TRBV2, with D possibly matching TRBD1 (6 bases). The sequenced sample was peripheral blood. The clonotype was recovered from a man aged 45-65 years with acute or convalescent COVID-19. The CDR3 sequence is CASSEYRRTAYNQPQHF. For the CDR3, the DNA is TGTGCCAGCAGTGAATACAGGCGGACAGCCTATAATCAGCCCCAGCATTTT.